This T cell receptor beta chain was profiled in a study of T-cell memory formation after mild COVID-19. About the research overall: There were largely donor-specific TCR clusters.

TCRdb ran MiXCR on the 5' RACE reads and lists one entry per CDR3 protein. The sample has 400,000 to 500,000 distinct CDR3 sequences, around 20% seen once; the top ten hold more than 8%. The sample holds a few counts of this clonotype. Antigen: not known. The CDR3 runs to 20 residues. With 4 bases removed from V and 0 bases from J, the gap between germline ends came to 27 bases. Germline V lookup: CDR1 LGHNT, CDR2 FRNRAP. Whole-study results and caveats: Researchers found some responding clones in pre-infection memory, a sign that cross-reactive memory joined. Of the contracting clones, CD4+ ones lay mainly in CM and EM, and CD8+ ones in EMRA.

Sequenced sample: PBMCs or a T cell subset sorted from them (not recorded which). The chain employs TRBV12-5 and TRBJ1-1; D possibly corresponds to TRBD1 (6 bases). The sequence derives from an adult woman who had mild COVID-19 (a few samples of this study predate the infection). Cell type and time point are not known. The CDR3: CASGSRTVQRTGNVNTEAFF. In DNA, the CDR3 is TGTGCTAGTGGTTCCCGGACAGTTCAAAGGACCGGGAATGTGAACACTGAAGCTTTCTTT.